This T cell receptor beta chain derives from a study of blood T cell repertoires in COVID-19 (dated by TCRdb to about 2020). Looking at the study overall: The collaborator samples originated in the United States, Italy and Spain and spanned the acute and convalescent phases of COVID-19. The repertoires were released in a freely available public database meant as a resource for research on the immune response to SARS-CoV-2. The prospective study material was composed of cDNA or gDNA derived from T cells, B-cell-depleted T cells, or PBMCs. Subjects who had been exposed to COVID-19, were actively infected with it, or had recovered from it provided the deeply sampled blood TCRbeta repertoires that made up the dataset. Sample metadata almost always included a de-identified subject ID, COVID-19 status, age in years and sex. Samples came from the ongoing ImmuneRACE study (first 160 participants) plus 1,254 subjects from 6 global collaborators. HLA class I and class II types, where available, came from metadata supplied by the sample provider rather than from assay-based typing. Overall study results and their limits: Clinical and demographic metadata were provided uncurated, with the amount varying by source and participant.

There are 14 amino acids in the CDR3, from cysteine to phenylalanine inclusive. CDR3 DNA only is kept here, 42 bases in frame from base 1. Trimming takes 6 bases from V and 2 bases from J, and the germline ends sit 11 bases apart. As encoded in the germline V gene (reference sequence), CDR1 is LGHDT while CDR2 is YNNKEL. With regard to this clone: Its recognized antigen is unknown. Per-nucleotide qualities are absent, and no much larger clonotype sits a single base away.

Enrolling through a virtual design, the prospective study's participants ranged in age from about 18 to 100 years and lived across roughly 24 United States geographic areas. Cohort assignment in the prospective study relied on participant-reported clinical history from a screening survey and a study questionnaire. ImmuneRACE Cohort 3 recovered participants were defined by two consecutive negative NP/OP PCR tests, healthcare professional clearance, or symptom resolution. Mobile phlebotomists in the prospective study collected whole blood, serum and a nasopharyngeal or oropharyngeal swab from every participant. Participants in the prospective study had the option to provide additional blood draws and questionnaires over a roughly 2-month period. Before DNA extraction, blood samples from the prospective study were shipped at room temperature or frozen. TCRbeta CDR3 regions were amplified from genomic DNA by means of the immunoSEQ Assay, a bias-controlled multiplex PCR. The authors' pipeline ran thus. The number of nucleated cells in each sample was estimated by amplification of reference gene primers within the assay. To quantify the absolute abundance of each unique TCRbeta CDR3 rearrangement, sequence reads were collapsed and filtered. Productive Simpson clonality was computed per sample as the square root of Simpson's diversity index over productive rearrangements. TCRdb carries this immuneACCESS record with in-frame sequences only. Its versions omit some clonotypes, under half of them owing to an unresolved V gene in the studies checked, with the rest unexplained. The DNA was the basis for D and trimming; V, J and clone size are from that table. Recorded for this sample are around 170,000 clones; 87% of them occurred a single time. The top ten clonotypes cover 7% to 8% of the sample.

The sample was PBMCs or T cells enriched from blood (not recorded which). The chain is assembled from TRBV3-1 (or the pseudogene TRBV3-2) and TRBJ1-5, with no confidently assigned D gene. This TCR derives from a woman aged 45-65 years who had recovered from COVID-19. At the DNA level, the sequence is TGTGCCAGCAGACAGCCGAAAGGCAATCAGCCCCAGCATTTT. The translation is CASRQPKGNQPQHF.